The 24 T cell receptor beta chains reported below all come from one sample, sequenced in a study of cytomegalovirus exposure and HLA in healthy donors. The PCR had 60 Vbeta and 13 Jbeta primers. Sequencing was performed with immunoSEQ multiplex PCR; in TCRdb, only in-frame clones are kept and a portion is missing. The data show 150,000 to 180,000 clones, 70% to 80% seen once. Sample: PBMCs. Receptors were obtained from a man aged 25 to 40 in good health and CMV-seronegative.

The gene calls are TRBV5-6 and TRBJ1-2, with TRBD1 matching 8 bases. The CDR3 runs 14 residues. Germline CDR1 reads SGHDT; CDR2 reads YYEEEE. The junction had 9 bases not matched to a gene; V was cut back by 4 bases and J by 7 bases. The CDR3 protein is CASSPDREGVGYTF. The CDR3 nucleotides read TGTGCCAGCAGCCCGGACAGGGAAGGGGTTGGCTACACCTTC. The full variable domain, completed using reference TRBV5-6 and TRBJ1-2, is DAGVTQSPTHLIKTRGQQVTLRCSPKSGHDTVSWYQQALGQGPQFIFQYYEEEERQRGNFPDRFSGHQFPNYSSELNVNALLLGDSALYLCASSPDREGVGYTFGSGTRLTVV.

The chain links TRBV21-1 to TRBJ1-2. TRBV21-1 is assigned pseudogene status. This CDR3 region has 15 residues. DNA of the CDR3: TGTGCCAGCAGCAAAGCGCGATTTATCCCCTATGGCTACACCTTC. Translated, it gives CASSKARFIPYGYTF.

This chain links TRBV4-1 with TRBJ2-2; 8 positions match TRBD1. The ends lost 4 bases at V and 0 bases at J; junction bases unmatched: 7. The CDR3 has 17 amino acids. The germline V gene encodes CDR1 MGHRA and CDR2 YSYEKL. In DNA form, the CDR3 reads TGCGCCAGCAGCCGAACATTGGACAGGGCGAACACCGGGGAGCTGTTTTTT. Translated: CASSRTLDRANTGELFF.

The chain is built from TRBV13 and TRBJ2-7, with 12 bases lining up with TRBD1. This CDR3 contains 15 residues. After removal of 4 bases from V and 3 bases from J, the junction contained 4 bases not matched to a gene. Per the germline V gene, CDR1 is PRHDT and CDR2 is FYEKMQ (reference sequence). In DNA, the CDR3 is TGTGCCAGCAGCTCCCGGGACAGGGGGCACTACGAGCAGTACTTC. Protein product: CASSSRDRGHYEQYF.

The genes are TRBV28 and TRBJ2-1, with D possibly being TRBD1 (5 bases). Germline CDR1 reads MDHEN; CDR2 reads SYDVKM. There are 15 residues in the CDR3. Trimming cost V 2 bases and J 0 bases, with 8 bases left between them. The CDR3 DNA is TGTGCCAGCAGTTTAGGGGCGGTCTCCTACAATGAGCAGTTCTTC. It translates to CASSLGAVSYNEQFF.

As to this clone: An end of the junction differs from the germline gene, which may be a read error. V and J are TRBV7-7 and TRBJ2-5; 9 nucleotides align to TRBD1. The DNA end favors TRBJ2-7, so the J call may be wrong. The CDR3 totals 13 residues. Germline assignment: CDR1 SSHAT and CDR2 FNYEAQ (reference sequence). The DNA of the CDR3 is TGTGCTAGCAGCCGGGACAGGGTTTCCGAGCAGTACTTC. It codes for CASSRDRVSEQYF.

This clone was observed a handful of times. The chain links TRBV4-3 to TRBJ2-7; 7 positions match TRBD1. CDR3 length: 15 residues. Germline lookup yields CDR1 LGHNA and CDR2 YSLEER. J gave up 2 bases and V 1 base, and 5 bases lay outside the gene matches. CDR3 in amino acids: CASSQGAGGPYEQYF. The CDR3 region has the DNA TGCGCCAGCAGCCAAGGGGCAGGGGGACCCTACGAGCAGTACTTC.

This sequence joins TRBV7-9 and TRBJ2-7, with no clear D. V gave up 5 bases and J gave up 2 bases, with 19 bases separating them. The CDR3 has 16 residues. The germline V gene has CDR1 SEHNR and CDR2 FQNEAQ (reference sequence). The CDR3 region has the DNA TGTGCCAGCAGCCCCCCTTACCGAACAGATCCCTACGAGCAGTACTTC. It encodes CASSPPYRTDPYEQYF.

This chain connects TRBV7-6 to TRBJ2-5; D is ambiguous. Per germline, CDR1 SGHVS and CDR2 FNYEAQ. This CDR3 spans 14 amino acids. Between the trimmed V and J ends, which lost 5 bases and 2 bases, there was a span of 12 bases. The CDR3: CASSPENYQETQYF. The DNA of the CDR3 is TGTGCCAGCAGCCCTGAGAACTATCAAGAGACCCAGTACTTC.

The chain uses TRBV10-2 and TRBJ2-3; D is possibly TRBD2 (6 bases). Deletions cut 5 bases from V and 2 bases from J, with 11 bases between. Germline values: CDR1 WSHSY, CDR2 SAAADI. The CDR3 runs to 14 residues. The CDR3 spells CASSFGLSTDTQYF. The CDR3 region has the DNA TGCGCCAGCAGTTTCGGACTATCCACAGATACGCAGTATTTT.

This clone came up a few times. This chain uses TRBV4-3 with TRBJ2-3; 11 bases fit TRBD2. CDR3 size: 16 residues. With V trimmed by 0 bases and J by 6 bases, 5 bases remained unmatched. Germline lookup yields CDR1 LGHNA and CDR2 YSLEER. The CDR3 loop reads CASSQDWVAGGDTQYF. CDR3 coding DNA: TGCGCCAGCAGCCAAGATTGGGTAGCGGGGGGGGATACGCAGTATTTT.

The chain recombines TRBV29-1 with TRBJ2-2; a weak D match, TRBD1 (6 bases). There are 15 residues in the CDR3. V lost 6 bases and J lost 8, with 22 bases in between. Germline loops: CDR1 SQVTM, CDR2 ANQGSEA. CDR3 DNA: TGCAGCGTGCACCTCCGAGTGGGGGCGGATGGGGAGCTGTTTTTT. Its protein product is CSVHLRVGADGELFF.

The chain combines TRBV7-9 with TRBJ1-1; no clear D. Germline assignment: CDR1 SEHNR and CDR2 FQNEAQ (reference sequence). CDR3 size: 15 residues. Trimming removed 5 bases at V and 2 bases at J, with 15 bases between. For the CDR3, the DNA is TGTGCCAGCAGCCAAGTCGGGGTAGGTAACACTGAAGCTTTCTTT. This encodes CASSQVGVGNTEAFF.

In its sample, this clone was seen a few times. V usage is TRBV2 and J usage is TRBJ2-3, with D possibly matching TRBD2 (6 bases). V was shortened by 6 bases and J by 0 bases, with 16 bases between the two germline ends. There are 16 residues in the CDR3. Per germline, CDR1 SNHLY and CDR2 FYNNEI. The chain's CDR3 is CASRRYSGGSTDTQYF. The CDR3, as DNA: TGTGCCAGCAGGCGTTACAGTGGGGGGAGCACAGATACGCAGTATTTT.

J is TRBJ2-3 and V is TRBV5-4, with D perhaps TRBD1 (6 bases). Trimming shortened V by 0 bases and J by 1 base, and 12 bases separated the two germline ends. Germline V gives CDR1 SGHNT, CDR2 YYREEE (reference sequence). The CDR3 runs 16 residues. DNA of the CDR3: TGTGCCAGCAGCTTGGGCAGGGGAAGAGGCACAGATACGCAGTATTTT. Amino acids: CASSLGRGRGTDTQYF. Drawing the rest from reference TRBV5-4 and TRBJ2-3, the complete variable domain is ETGVTQSPTHLIKTRGQQVTLRCSSQSGHNTVSWYQQALGQGPQFIFQYYREEENGRGNFPPRFSGLQFPNYSSELNVNALELDDSALYLCASSLGRGRGTDTQYFGPGTRLTVL.

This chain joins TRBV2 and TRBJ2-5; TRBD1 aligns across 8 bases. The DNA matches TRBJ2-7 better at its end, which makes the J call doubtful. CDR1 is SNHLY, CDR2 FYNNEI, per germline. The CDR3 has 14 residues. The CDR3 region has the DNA TGTGCCAGCAGTGAAGGCAGGGGGCAATACGAGCAGTACTTC. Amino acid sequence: CASSEGRGQYEQYF.

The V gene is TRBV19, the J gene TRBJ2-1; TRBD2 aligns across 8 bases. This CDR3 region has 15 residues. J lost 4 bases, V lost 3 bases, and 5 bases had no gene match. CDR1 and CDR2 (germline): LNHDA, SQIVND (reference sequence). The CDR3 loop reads CASSIQRGLYNEQFF. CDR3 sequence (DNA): TGTGCCAGTAGTATTCAGCGGGGGCTGTACAATGAGCAGTTCTTC.

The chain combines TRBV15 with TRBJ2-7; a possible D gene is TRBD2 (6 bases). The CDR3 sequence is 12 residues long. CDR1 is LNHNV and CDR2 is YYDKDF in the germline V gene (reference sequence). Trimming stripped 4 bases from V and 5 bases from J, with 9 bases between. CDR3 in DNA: TGTGCCACCAGCACGGCGGGGAACGAGCAGTACTTC. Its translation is CATSTAGNEQYF.

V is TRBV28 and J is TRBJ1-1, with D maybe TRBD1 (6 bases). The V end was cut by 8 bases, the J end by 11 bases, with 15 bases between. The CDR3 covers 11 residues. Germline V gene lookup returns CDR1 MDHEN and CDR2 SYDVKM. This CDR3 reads CASGRQVDAFF. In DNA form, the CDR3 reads TGTGCCAGCGGGAGACAGGTAGACGCTTTCTTT.

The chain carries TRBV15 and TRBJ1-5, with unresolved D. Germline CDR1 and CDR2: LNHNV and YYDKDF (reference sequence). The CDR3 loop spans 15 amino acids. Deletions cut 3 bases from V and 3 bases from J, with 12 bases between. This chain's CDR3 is CATSRGGTDNQPQHF. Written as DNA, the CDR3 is TGTGCCACCAGCAGGGGTGGCACAGACAATCAGCCCCAGCATTTT.

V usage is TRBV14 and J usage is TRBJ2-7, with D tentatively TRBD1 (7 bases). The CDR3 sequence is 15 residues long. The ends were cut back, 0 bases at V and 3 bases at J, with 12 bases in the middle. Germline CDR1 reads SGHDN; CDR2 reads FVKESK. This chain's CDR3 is CASSQDQGGIYEQYF. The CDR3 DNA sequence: TGTGCCAGCAGCCAAGATCAGGGGGGAATCTACGAGCAGTACTTC.

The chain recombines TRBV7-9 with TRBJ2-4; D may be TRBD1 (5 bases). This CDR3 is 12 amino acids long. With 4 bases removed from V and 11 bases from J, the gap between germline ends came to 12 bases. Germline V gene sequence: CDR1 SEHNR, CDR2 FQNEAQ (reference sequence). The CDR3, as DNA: TGTGCCAGCAGCTCCCAGACAGAGGTTCAGTACTTC. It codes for CASSSQTEVQYF.

The chain's CDR3 is CASSVAPGQGAADTQYF. The CDR3 coding sequence is TGTGCCAGCAGCGTAGCCCCGGGACAGGGGGCCGCAGATACGCAGTATTTT. The rearrangement links TRBV9 to TRBJ2-3, with TRBD1 identical over 12 bases. Germline CDR1 and CDR2: SGDLS and YYNGEE. There are 17 residues in the CDR3. J was trimmed by 4 bases and V by 0 bases; bases with no gene match: 6.

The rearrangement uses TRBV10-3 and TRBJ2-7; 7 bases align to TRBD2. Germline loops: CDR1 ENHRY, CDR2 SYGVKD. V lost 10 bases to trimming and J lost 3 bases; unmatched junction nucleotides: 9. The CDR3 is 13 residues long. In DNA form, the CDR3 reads TGTGCCACTTTAACTAGCGCCCACTACGAGCAGTACTTC. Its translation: CATLTSAHYEQYF.